These T cell receptor beta chains were read from a single sample in a study of monozygotic twins with inflammatory bowel disease. TCRdb reprocessed the 5' RACE reads, keeping one entry per CDR3 protein, no DNA. This listing includes 150,000 or so distinct CDR3 sequences. The sample taken for sequencing was blood. All receptors come from a human donor with ulcerative colitis or Crohn's disease, or a healthy co-twin of an affected twin (not recorded which). Each CDR3 is given with its conserved first and last residue.

>TRBV20-1|TRBJ2-7
CSARQGLAGSTYEQYF
>TRBV5-1|TRBJ2-3
CASSLVADRGTDTQYF
>TRBV18|TRBJ2-5
CASSPGVGVQETQYF
>TRBV28|TRBJ2-7
CASSLSSLRGRAYEQYF
>TRBV25-1|TRBJ2-1
CASSKAGPPYNEQFF
>TRBV6-2/TRBV6-3|TRBJ2-1
CATGSGGAYNEQFF
>TRBV7-2|TRBJ2-3
CASSLGELAGTDTQYF
>TRBV7-6|TRBJ2-2
CASSPRGTATGELFF
>TRBV5-1|TRBJ1-1
CASSFQGIRAEAFF
>TRBV4-3|TRBJ1-2
CASSPAQGHGYTF
>TRBV5-6|TRBJ2-5
CASSSIIVGTQYF
>TRBV7-9|TRBJ2-3
CASSQARSGADTQYF
>TRBV18|TRBJ2-4
CASSRAGMWAKNIQYF
>TRBV6-5|TRBJ2-7
CASSYEVASRYEQYF
>TRBV6-1|TRBJ2-5
CASSRTGQVGTQYF
>TRBV4-2|TRBJ1-4
CASSQDRGGEKLFF
>TRBV30|TRBJ1-5
CAWSLNPQTRPQHF
>TRBV29-1|TRBJ2-7
CSVEALGGSINF
>TRBV28|TRBJ1-4
CASSSGQGGRLFNEKLFF
>TRBV10-3|TRBJ2-2
CATRGGITGELFF
>TRBV14|TRBJ2-7
CASSQGRDRDPYF
>TRBV6-1|TRBJ1-6
CASSEATPPTNSPLHF
>TRBV5-4|TRBJ2-7
CASSLAGVGSYEQYF
>TRBV29-1|TRBJ2-5
CSAIFDRGQETQYF
>TRBV7-2|TRBJ2-5
CASSSARDYQETQYF
>TRBV6-5|TRBJ1-5
CASSWGGRSNQPQHF
>TRBV9|TRBJ2-5
CASSAFRGETQYF
>TRBV7-2|TRBJ2-4
CASSLEGGSMNIQYF
>TRBV29-1|TRBJ2-7
CSVEDPGTYEQYF
>TRBV30|TRBJ1-3
CAWDRFSSGNTIYF
>TRBV19|TRBJ1-1
CASSIGGRVMNTEAFF
>TRBV7-2|TRBJ1-4
CASSRGYGEKLFF
>TRBV5-1|TRBJ2-5
CASSFYPGGETQYF
>TRBV10-3|TRBJ1-5
CAISESGTGKGQPQHF
>TRBV18|TRBJ1-3
CASSLDRGGTIYF
>TRBV7-9|TRBJ2-3
CASRTGQGTDTQYF
>TRBV20-1|TRBJ1-5
CSANPGTANNQPQHF
>TRBV5-1|TRBJ1-4
CASSSTGGRNEKLFF
>TRBV28|TRBJ1-3
CASSPRIGGLGNTIYF
>TRBV29-1|TRBJ2-7
CSVPGQGARYEQHF
>TRBV6-5|TRBJ2-3
CASSSVRGGGTDTQYF
>TRBV19|TRBJ2-6
CASSIEDSSGANVLTF
>TRBV15|TRBJ2-5
CATSRDAGGEETQYF
>TRBV27|TRBJ2-3
CASSLFQADTQYF
>TRBV6-5|TRBJ2-2
CASSRRTSGELFF
>TRBV2|TRBJ1-2
CASSLNRGPYGYTF